A single sample gave rise to the 23 T cell receptor beta chains below, sequenced in a study of blood T cell repertoires in COVID-19. Method: immunoSEQ multiplex PCR; TCRdb's copy keeps in-frame clones and lacks some. The sample carries approximately 230,000 clones, about nine tenths recorded once. Sequencing was carried out using peripheral blood. Source of these receptors: a man aged 25-40 years who had recovered from COVID-19.

There are a few counts of this clone. This chain links TRBV10-3 with TRBJ1-3; no definite D call. The V gene lost 6 bases and the J gene lost 0 bases, with 6 bases spanning the gap. The CDR3 has 13 amino acids. CDR1 and CDR2 (germline): ENHRY, SYGVKD. The CDR3 sequence is CAIRERSGNTIYF. The CDR3 DNA reads as TGTGCCATCAGGGAGCGCTCTGGAAACACCATATATTTT.

There are a few counts of this clone. The chain is built from TRBV6-2 or TRBV6-3 and TRBJ2-2; D possibly corresponds to TRBD1 (5 bases). The V end was cut by 0 bases, the J end by 2 bases, with 13 bases between. CDR3 length equals 17 residues. Germline V gene data show CDR1 as MNHEY and CDR2 as SVGEGT. The CDR3 loop is CASSYSTRQPNTGELFF. DNA for the CDR3: TGTGCCAGCAGTTACTCGACGAGACAGCCCAACACCGGGGAGCTGTTTTTT.

V is TRBV7-2 and J is TRBJ1-1, with D possibly TRBD1 on 5 matching bases. The germline gives CDR1 SGHTA, CDR2 FQGNSA. The V end was cut by 5 bases, the J end by 3 bases, with 10 bases between. The length of the CDR3 is 13 residues. The CDR3 coding sequence is TGTGCCAGCAGCCTCGACAGCTACACTGAAGCTTTCTTT. Protein product: CASSLDSYTEAFF.

In this sample, this clone turned up once. The chain couples TRBV5-4 to TRBJ2-5, with 7 bases matching TRBD2. The CDR3 is made up of 12 amino acids. The ends lost 9 bases at V and 4 bases at J; junction bases unmatched: 6. Germline V gene sequence: CDR1 SGHNT, CDR2 YYREEE (reference sequence). CDR3 residues: CATTGGGETQYF. The CDR3 DNA reads as TGTGCCACCACGGGGGGAGGAGAGACCCAGTACTTC.

V gene TRBV20-1 combines with J gene TRBJ1-3; D remains unclear. V shed 3 bases and J shed 0 bases, with 9 bases lying between them. This CDR3 is built from 14 residues. Germline V lookup: CDR1 DFQATT, CDR2 SNEGSKA (reference sequence). Written as DNA, the CDR3 is TGCAGTGCTAGTCCCCCCAACTCTGGAAACACCATATATTTT. Its protein is CSASPPNSGNTIYF.

The chain is built from TRBV5-1 and TRBJ2-5; TRBD1 might be the D (6 bases). V was clipped by 0 bases and J by 3 bases, with 12 bases between them. The length of the CDR3 is 15 residues. Germline V gene data show CDR1 as SGHRS and CDR2 as YFSETQ. CDR3 nucleotides: TGCGCCAGCAGCTTGGGCCACAGGGCTGAAGAGACCCAGTACTTC. Translation gives CASSLGHRAEETQYF.

The rearrangement uses TRBV7-9 and TRBJ1-5; D uncertain. Looked up from germline, CDR1 is SEHNR and CDR2 is FQNEAQ (reference sequence). The CDR3 consists of 13 residues. With 1 base removed from V and 8 bases from J, the gap between germline ends came to 9 bases. The CDR3 here is CASSLGGSEPQHF. The CDR3, as DNA: TGTGCCAGCAGCTTAGGCGGGTCGGAGCCCCAGCATTTT.

The chain is built from TRBV11-2 and TRBJ1-2; 10 positions match TRBD1. The junction had 6 bases not matched to a gene; V was cut back by 4 bases and J by 4 bases. Per the germline V gene, CDR1 is SGHAT and CDR2 is FQNNGV. CDR3 length: 15 residues. This chain's CDR3 is CASSSDRGQGYGYTF. CDR3 sequence (DNA): TGTGCCAGCAGCTCAGACAGGGGGCAGGGCTATGGCTACACCTTC.

The chain couples TRBV5-1 to TRBJ1-3; tentative D call: TRBD1 (6 bases). This CDR3 is 16 amino acids long. Germline CDR1 and CDR2: SGHRS and YFSETQ. Trimming took 4 bases from V and 0 from J, leaving 14 bases between them. The CDR3 DNA reads as TGCGCCAGCAGCCCTAGCGGGGGCCTCTCTGGAAACACCATATATTTT. It yields the protein CASSPSGGLSGNTIYF.

The CDR3 reads CAAAEVPTYEQYF. Written as DNA, the CDR3 is TGTGCCGCTGCAGAGGTGCCCACCTACGAGCAGTACTTC. The chain has TRBV10-3 and TRBJ2-7; D unresolved. Germline-derived CDR1 and CDR2 are ENHRY and SYGVKD. The V gene lost 11 bases and the J gene lost 2 bases, with 16 bases spanning the gap. The CDR3 has 13 amino acids.

The J gene is TRBJ2-5, the V gene TRBV27, with a weak D call TRBD2 (7 bases). This CDR3 contains 14 residues. CDR1 and CDR2 from the germline V gene are MNHEY and SMNVEV (reference sequence). V was shortened by 2 bases and J by 6 bases, with 13 bases between the two germline ends. CDR3: CASSLGGAGQTQYF. CDR3 sequence (DNA): TGTGCCAGCAGTTTAGGGGGGGCGGGGCAGACCCAGTACTTC.

This clone has more than one count but fewer than ten. Given the absence of the conserved phenylalanine or tryptophan at the CDR3 end, a read error is likely. It is unclear where the CDR3 begins or ends on the DNA, so no DNA is shown, and the CDR3 is as TCRdb lists it. The chain recombines TRBV11-2 with TRBJ2-7; the table names TRBD1, a call not compared with the DNA. Germline lookup yields CDR1 SGHAT and CDR2 FQNNGV. The CDR3 length equals 15 residues, ends included. The CDR3 here is CASSLDNFPGVPIFL.

The chain joins TRBV10-2 to TRBJ2-3; TRBD2 aligns across 9 bases. J was trimmed by 2 bases and V by 10 bases; bases with no gene match: 10. Germline CDR1 WSHSY, CDR2 SAAADI. The CDR3 covers 15 residues. CDR3 loop: CATRPSGGFTDTQYF. The CDR3 bases are TGCGCCACCCGACCAAGCGGGGGGTTCACAGATACGCAGTATTTT.

The chain recombines TRBV29-1 with TRBJ2-1, with D perhaps matching TRBD1 (5 bases). The V and J ends lost 2 bases and 13 bases respectively, with 12 bases between them. Germline V lookup: CDR1 SQVTM, CDR2 ANQGSEA. There are 11 residues in the CDR3. The CDR3 protein is CSVESGSIQFF. CDR3 bases: TGCAGCGTTGAATCAGGGTCCATCCAGTTCTTC.

CDR3 sequence reads: CASSSASGYEQYF. The DNA of the CDR3 is TGTGCCAGCAGCTCTGCTTCAGGGTACGAGCAGTACTTC. This chain links TRBV5-5 with TRBJ2-7, with a weak D call TRBD1 (5 bases). The CDR3 covers 13 residues. The ends were cut back, 3 bases at V and 4 bases at J, with 11 bases in the middle. CDR1 and CDR2 (germline): SGHKS, YYEKEE (reference sequence).

The gene calls are TRBV10-1 and TRBJ2-7, with TRBD2 identical over 14 bases. The CDR3 has 16 residues. Germline loops: CDR1 WNHNN, CDR2 SYGVQD (reference sequence). V shed 3 bases and J 5 bases; nucleotides not matched to a gene: 6. The CDR3 sequence is CASSDPGLAGVHEQYF. Here the CDR3 DNA reads TGCGCCAGCAGTGACCCGGGACTAGCGGGGGTTCACGAGCAGTACTTC.

The genes are TRBV11-2 and TRBJ2-2; possibly TRBD1 for D (6 bases). V was trimmed by 0 bases and J by 6 bases, leaving 8 bases between them. Germline V gene sequence: CDR1 SGHAT, CDR2 FQNNGV. This CDR3 has 14 residues. The CDR3 coding sequence is TGTGCCAGCAGCTTAGATGGGGGCGCCGGGGAGCTGTTTTTT. Protein: CASSLDGGAGELFF.

This chain joins TRBV4-3 and TRBJ2-2, with 8 nucleotides matching TRBD1. CDR1 LGHNA and CDR2 YSLEER come from the germline V gene. V lost 5 bases to trimming and J lost 6 bases; unmatched junction nucleotides: 8. The CDR3 sequence is 15 residues long. CDR3 DNA sequence: TGCGCCAGCAGCGCACAAACAGGGGGGCCCGGGGAGCTGTTTTTT. The encoded protein is CASSAQTGGPGELFF.

The J gene is TRBJ1-2, the V gene TRBV11-2; possible D gene TRBD1, 5 bases. The CDR3 length is 16 residues. CDR1 SGHAT and CDR2 FQNNGV come from the germline V gene. Between the trimmed V and J ends, which lost 4 bases and 11 bases, there was a span of 26 bases. CDR3 sequence: CASSSLRMGQGLFYTF. The CDR3 DNA reads as TGTGCCAGCAGCTCCCTCCGCATGGGGCAGGGACTATTTTACACCTTC.

This chain uses TRBV18 with TRBJ1-3; 7 nucleotides align to TRBD1. The CDR3 covers 16 residues. Per the germline V gene, CDR1 is KGHSH and CDR2 is LQKENI. With V trimmed by 3 bases and J by 2 bases, 7 bases remained unmatched. CDR3 sequence: CASSPGGQRAGNTIYF. As DNA, the CDR3 is TGTGCCAGCTCACCGGGGGGACAGAGAGCTGGAAACACCATATATTTT.

The chain joins TRBV3-1 (or the pseudogene TRBV3-2) to TRBJ2-1; 11 bases are a match to TRBD2. This CDR3 has 18 residues. Trimming cost V 0 bases and J 9 bases; bases outside gene matches: 13. From germline, CDR1 is LGHDT and CDR2 YNNKEL (reference sequence). The CDR3 DNA follows: TGTGCCAGCAGCCAAGACCGTACTATTAGCGGGGGGGCGGGTGAGCAGTTCTTC. It specifies CASSQDRTISGGAGEQFF.

This clone was observed once. Other DNA sequences in this sample translate to the same CDR3. J is TRBJ2-2 and V is TRBV27; D not resolved. Per germline, CDR1 MNHEY and CDR2 SMNVEV (reference sequence). V dropped 5 bases and J dropped 1 base, with 5 bases sitting between them. CDR3 size: 13 residues. For the CDR3, the DNA is TGTGCCAGCAGTCTCCGGAACACCGGGGAGCTGTTTTTT. It is translated as CASSLRNTGELFF.

The chain employs TRBV19 and TRBJ1-3; TRBD1 matches 7 bases. In germline, CDR1 is LNHDA, CDR2 SQIVND (reference sequence). The CDR3 has 15 residues. Unmatched junction bases numbered 9, after V lost 7 bases and J lost 3 bases. The CDR3 spells CASTPQRTGGNTIYF. In nucleotides, the CDR3 is TGTGCCAGTACTCCCCAAAGGACAGGTGGAAACACCATATATTTT. Combining the CDR3 with reference TRBV19 and TRBJ1-3 gives the whole variable domain DGGITQSPKYLFRKEGQNVTLSCEQNLNHDAMYWYRQDPGQGLRLIYYSQIVNDFQKGDIAEGYSVSREKKESFPLTVTSAQKNPTAFYLCASTPQRTGGNTIYFGEGSWLTVV.